This T cell receptor beta chain was sequenced during a study of blood T cell repertoires in COVID-19. Study in general: In each case, the material was cDNA or gDNA derived from T cells, B-cell-depleted T cells, or PBMCs.

Clones were sequenced by immunoSEQ multiplex PCR, and TCRdb holds only the in-frame ones, with some missing. This sample has a few hundred thousand clones, with more than 70% found just once. Germline CDR1 reads MDHEN; CDR2 reads SYDVKM. This CDR3 is built from 13 residues. V was trimmed by 10 bases and J by 2 bases, leaving 14 bases between them. The sequencing input was peripheral blood. The TCR comes from a woman in her twenties or thirties with COVID-19, enrolled during active disease. The J gene is TRBJ2-5, the V gene TRBV28; D is undetermined. The CDR3 here is CATSWARQETQYF. CDR3 in DNA: TGTGCCACCTCCTGGGCCCGGCAAGAGACCCAGTACTTC.